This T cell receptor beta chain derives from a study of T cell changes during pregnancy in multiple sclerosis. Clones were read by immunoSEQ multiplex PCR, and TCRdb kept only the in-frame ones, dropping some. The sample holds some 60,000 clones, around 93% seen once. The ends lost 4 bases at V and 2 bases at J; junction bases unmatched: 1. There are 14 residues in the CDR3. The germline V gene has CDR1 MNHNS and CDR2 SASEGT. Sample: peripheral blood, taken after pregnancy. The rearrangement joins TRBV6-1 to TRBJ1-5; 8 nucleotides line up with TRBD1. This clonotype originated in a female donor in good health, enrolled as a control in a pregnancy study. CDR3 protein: CASSVDRGNQPQHF. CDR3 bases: TGTGCCAGCAGTGTGGACAGGGGCAATCAGCCCCAGCATTTT.